Presented here are 2 T cell receptor beta chains from one specimen sequenced in a study of control samples from healthy donors and cancer patients. Data came from immunoSEQ multiplex PCR; TCRdb stores just in-frame clones and leaves some out. The table shows over 70,000 clones, with about 89% occurring only once. The sequencing input was PBMCs. Every receptor here comes from a woman aged 50 to 60 with colorectal cancer.

In this sample, this clone turned up once. The rearrangement uses TRBV27 and TRBJ2-3; 14 bases agree with TRBD2. With 5 bases clipped from V and 4 bases from J, the junction kept 5 bases outside the gene matches. Germline CDR1 reads MNHEY; CDR2 reads SMNVEV (reference sequence). The CDR3 totals 16 residues. CDR3 DNA: TGTGCCAGCAGTCAGCCGGGACTAGCGGGGGCAGATACGCAGTATTTT. The encoded protein is CASSQPGLAGADTQYF.

The chain couples TRBV5-5 to TRBJ1-2; no reliable D call. V was pared by 1 base and J by 2 bases, with 6 bases between. The length of the CDR3 is 13 residues. Germline-derived CDR1 and CDR2 are SGHKS and YYEKEE (reference sequence). CDR3 nucleotides: TGTGCCAGCAGCTTGAACCGAAACTATGGCTACACCTTC. Protein product: CASSLNRNYGYTF.